This section outlines one TCR beta chain sequence together with its context. The antigen remains undetermined. This specimen belongs to a study of CD8 T cells in Susac syndrome. In the study overall: There were Susac syndrome patients who were therapy-naive at blood draw, others on corticosteroids, and others on intravenous immunoglobulin alone.

CD8+ and CD4+ T cells from blood underwent TCR beta sequencing, which was carried out in a high-throughput format. Random hexamers were used to reverse transcribe an amount of about 0.5 to 1 ug RNA. With immunoSEQ multiplex PCR, TCR beta CDR3 was amplified across 54 Vbeta and 13 Jbeta. Each CDR3 protein gets one entry after TCRdb re-called the immunoSEQ multiplex PCR reads with MiXCR. The sample has around 150,000 distinct CDR3 sequences, 90% to 97% seen once. Regarding the study as a whole: When the CD4+ T cell repertoires of patients with Susac syndrome were examined, they did not show any clonal expansion.

The CDR3 sequence is 13 residues long. Per germline, CDR1 ENHRY and CDR2 SYGVKD. Between the trimmed V and J ends, which lost 5 bases and 4 bases, there was a span of 12 bases. The genes are TRBV10-3 and TRBJ2-7, with D maybe TRBD1 (6 bases). The clonotype originates from a human donor with Susac syndrome. What was sequenced was CD4+ T cells from PBMCs. The CDR3 here is CAISPGTPYEQYF. Written as DNA, the CDR3 is TGTGCCATCAGTCCCGGGACACCATACGAGCAGTACTTC.